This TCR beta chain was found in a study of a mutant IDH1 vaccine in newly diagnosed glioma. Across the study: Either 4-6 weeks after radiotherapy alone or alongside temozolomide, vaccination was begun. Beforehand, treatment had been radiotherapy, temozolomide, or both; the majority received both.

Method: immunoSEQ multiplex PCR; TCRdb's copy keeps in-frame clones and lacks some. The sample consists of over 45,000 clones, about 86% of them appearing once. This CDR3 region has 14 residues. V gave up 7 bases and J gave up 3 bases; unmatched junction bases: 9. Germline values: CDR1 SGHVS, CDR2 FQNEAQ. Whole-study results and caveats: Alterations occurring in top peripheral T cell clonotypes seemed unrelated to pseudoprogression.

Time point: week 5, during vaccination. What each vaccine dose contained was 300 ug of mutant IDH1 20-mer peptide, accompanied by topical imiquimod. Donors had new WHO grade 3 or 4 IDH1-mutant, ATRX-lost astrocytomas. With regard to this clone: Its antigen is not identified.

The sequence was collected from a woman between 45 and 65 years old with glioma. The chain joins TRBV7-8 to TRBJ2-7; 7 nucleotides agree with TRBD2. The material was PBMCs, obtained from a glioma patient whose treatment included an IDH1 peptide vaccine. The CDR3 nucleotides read TGTGCCAGCATGGCGGCGGGGGTTTTCTACGAGCAGTACTTC. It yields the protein CASMAAGVFYEQYF.